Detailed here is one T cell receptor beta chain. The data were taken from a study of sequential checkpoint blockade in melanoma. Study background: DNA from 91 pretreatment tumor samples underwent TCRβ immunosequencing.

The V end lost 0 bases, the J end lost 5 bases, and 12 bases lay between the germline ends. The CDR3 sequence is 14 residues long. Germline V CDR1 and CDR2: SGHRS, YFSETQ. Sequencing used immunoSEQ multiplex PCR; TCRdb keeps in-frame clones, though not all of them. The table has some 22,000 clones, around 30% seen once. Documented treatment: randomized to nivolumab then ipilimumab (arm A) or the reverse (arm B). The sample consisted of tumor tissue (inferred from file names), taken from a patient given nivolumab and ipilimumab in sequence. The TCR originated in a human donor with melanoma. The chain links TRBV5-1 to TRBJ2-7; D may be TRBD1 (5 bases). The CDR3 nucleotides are TGCGCCAGCAGCTTGGCCAGGGAAATGGACGAGCAGTACTTC. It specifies CASSLAREMDEQYF.